What follows describes a single T cell receptor beta chain. These data belong to a study of shared clonotypes between healthy human individuals. Study overall: The people who gave samples were a couple of women and a few men aged 18 to 49.

The donors were adults (healthy and HIV-negative) with no recent acute infections or vaccinations. Every contributor of samples was a Caucasian grown-up residing in Nashville, Tennessee. The unsorted PBMC sample used ten immunoSEQ deep assay plates. Profiling relied on immunoSEQ multiplex PCR, and the TCRdb table lists in-frame clones only, not all of them. This table has 490,000 or so clones, 75% to 85% appearing once. V lost 2 bases and J lost 10, with 15 bases in between. There are 14 residues in the CDR3. CDR1 is MNHNY, CDR2 SVGAGI, per germline (reference sequence). The chain has TRBV6-6 and TRBJ2-1; D perhaps matches TRBD2 (7 bases). The source of this sequence is a woman aged 40 to 49 in good health. Some clones in this sample may be carry-over from other donors' samples. The sample comprised PBMCs. The CDR3 protein is CASSYGGAPTEQFF. The CDR3 DNA is TGTGCCAGCAGTTACGGGGGGGCCCCCACGGAGCAGTTCTTC.